This T cell receptor beta chain was sequenced in a study of a mutant IDH1 vaccine in newly diagnosed glioma. Study overall: Before enrollment, the patients had been treated with radiotherapy alone, temozolomide alone, or both together. Most of them had received both. Study-wide results and caveats: Across multiple MHC alleles, approximately 93% of patients had vaccine-induced responses.

The time point was: week 11, during vaccination. Topical imiquimod was applied with each vaccine dose, which held 300 ug of mutant IDH1 20-mer peptide. Sequenced by immunoSEQ multiplex PCR; TCRdb stores in-frame clones only, minus some. The repertoire holds roughly 120,000 clones, with around four fifths as singletons. V gave up 4 bases and J gave up 6 bases; unmatched junction bases: 13. This CDR3 contains 16 residues. CDR1 is SGHRS, CDR2 YFSETQ, per germline. This clone has just a few counts. Its cognate antigen is unknown. This specimen consisted of PBMCs, obtained from a glioma patient whose treatment included an IDH1 peptide vaccine. The chain couples TRBV5-1 to TRBJ2-5; 9 bases map to TRBD1. This clonotype was obtained from a middle-aged man with glioma. The CDR3 region is CASSAGTATGGKTQYF. CDR3 sequence (DNA): TGCGCCAGCAGCGCTGGGACCGCGACAGGGGGAAAGACCCAGTACTTC.